These T cell receptor beta chains were read from a single sample in a study of CD8 T cells in ankylosing spondylitis. TCRdb reanalysed the 5' RACE reads using MiXCR and keeps one entry per CDR3 protein. The sample carries about 540,000 distinct CDR3 sequences, approximately 12% recorded once. The sequencing sample was made of blood, either unsorted or a sorted T cell fraction (not recorded which). The receptors originated from a male donor with ankylosing spondylitis. Both conserved end residues are part of each CDR3. A D gene is named only where the DNA matches it firmly. Size is stated for part of the rows, as once, few or many counts, or as a class when the clone is expanded.

D	V	size	J	DNA	CDR3
.	TRBV5-1	many	TRBJ2-7	TGCGCCAGCAGCTTCTCAGACGAGCAGTACTTC	CASSFSDEQYF
TRBD1	TRBV7-9	.	TRBJ1-4	TGTGCCAGCAGCACAGACAGGGACCCAACTAATGAAAAACTGTTTTTT	CASSTDRDPTNEKLFF
TRBD2	TRBV7-8	.	TRBJ2-1	TGTGCCCAAGCGCGGGAGGGCTCCTACAATGAGCAGTTCTTC	CAQAREGSYNEQFF
.	TRBV20-1	.	TRBJ2-1	TGCAGTGAGTCCCGGGGAGGCCCTTATAGTGAGCAGTTCTTC	CSESRGGPYSEQFF
TRBD1	TRBV19	.	TRBJ2-7	TGTGCCAGTAGTGCCGGACAGGGAACCTACGAGCAGTACTTC	CASSAGQGTYEQYF
TRBD2	TRBV5-5	many	TRBJ2-3	TGTGCCAGCAGCTTGATCGGCCAGCGGGAGCGAGATACGCAGTATTTT	CASSLIGQRERDTQYF
.	TRBV5-1	few	TRBJ1-1	TGCGCCAGCAGCTTACTGCCGTTCGCCGAAGCTTTCTTT	CASSLLPFAEAFF
TRBD2	TRBV14	few	TRBJ2-1	TGTGCCAGCAGCCAAGGACTAGCACTCTACTACAATGAGCAGTTCTTC	CASSQGLALYYNEQFF
.	TRBV7-2	.	TRBJ2-2	TGTGCCAGCAGCTTTATTGGGCAGGGTTCAGCCGGGGAGCTGTTTTTT	CASSFIGQGSAGELFF
.	TRBV24-1	many	TRBJ2-2	TGTGCCACCATGGGCGGGTCGAACACCGGGGAGCTGTTTTTT	CATMGGSNTGELFF
.	TRBV20-1	.	TRBJ2-5	TGCAGTGCTAGAGTCTTTGGGACCCAGTACTTC	CSARVFGTQYF
.	TRBV11-2	few	TRBJ2-4	TGTGCCAGCAGCATGAATGACATTCAGTACTTC	CASSMNDIQYF
.	TRBV20-1	.	TRBJ1-2	TGCAGTGCTTGGACTGCGAACTATGGCTACACCTTC	CSAWTANYGYTF
.	TRBV12-3/TRBV12-4	.	TRBJ1-2	TGTGCCAGCAGTTTAGCGTACAGAAGCGGCTACACCTTC	CASSLAYRSGYTF
TRBD2	TRBV7-9	few	TRBJ2-1	TGTGCCAGCAGCTTAGATGCACTAGCGGGCATCTACAATGAGCAGTTCTTC	CASSLDALAGIYNEQFF
TRBD1	TRBV18	few	TRBJ2-5	TGTGCCAGCTCACCACCGACAGGGGGAGTCCAAGAGACCCAGTACTTC	CASSPPTGGVQETQYF
.	TRBV5-6	few	TRBJ1-6	TGTGCCAGCAGCTCTCGGGCAAATTCACCCCTCCACTTT	CASSSRANSPLHF
TRBD1	TRBV5-1	.	TRBJ1-2	TGCGCCAGCAGCTTGGGGACAGGGCCGTCCGGGTATGGCTACACCTTC	CASSLGTGPSGYGYTF
.	TRBV7-2	many	TRBJ2-1	TGTGCCAGCAGCTTAGGCCCGGTGGGAGCCTCCTACAATGAGCAGTTCTTC	CASSLGPVGASYNEQFF
TRBD2	TRBV6-1	few	TRBJ2-5	TGTGCCAGCAGTAGACGGACTAGCGGCCAAGAGACCCAGTACTTC	CASSRRTSGQETQYF
.	TRBV20-1	few	TRBJ1-1	TGCAGTGCTAGAGAGGCAGGCCTGAACACTGAAGCTTTCTTT	CSAREAGLNTEAFF
TRBD2	TRBV9	few	TRBJ2-1	TGTGCCAGCTCAGGAGGGACTAGCGGGAGAGTGTCCTACAATGAGCAGTTCTTC	CASSGGTSGRVSYNEQFF
.	TRBV7-2	.	TRBJ1-1	TGTGCCAGCAGCACACCCGCGGGCACTGAAGCTTTCTTT	CASSTPAGTEAFF
.	TRBV3-1	many	TRBJ2-1	TGTGCCAGCAGCCTATGGGACTCCATCAATGAGCAGTTCTTC	CASSLWDSINEQFF
TRBD1	TRBV5-1	few	TRBJ1-1	TGCGCCAGCAGCGCGGGACAGATGAACACTGAAGCTTTCTTT	CASSAGQMNTEAFF
TRBD2	TRBV5-6	.	TRBJ2-5	TGTGCCAGCAGCTCGGGAGGACTAGGGGAGACCCAGTACTTC	CASSSGGLGETQYF
TRBD1	TRBV29-1	many	TRBJ2-4	TGCAGCACACTGGACAGGGAAGGGGACATTCAGTACTTC	CSTLDREGDIQYF
TRBD2	TRBV6-1	many	TRBJ2-4	TGTGCCAGCAGTGAGACTAGCGGGAGTGGTCCCAAAAACATTCAGTACTTC	CASSETSGSGPKNIQYF
.	TRBV4-2	.	TRBJ2-5	TGTGCCAGCAGCCAAGGATATGGGATGGAGACCCAGTACTTC	CASSQGYGMETQYF
TRBD2	TRBV13	.	TRBJ2-2	TGTGCCAGCAGCCCCCGACTAGCGCCAAACACCGGGGAGCTGTTTTTT	CASSPRLAPNTGELFF
.	TRBV12-3/TRBV12-4	.	TRBJ1-1	TGTGCCAGCAGTAGGATTGGCGTGTCTGAAGCTTTCTTT	CASSRIGVSEAFF
TRBD2	TRBV5-1	few	TRBJ2-1	TGCGCCAGCAGCTTGGGGGACTACTACCACGGGAATGAGCAGTTCTTC	CASSLGDYYHGNEQFF
.	TRBV12-3/TRBV12-4	many	TRBJ2-2	TGTGCCAGCAGTCCGTCGGCAATTCCCACCGGGGAGCTGTTTTTT	CASSPSAIPTGELFF
TRBD1	TRBV19	few	TRBJ1-5	TGTGCCAGTAGTGCACCGGGACAGGGGAATCAGCCCCAGCATTTT	CASSAPGQGNQPQHF
.	TRBV29-1	.	TRBJ2-3	TGCAGCGTCGTACGGGGGAGACCCAGCACAGATACGCAGTATTTT	CSVVRGRPSTDTQYF
.	TRBV7-9	.	TRBJ2-1	TGTGCCAGCAGTTCTCTAGCATATGAGCAGTTCTTC	CASSSLAYEQFF
.	TRBV14	once	TRBJ2-1	TGTGCCAGCAGTAGCAGGGCAGGGGACAACAATGAGCAGTTCTTC	CASSSRAGDNNEQFF
TRBD2	TRBV7-2	many	TRBJ2-1	TGTGCCAGCAGAAGCATTATAGCGGGCAACAATGAGCAGTTCTTC	CASRSIIAGNNEQFF
.	TRBV7-9	.	TRBJ1-2	TGTGCCAGCAGCTTAGGCGGGAAGAATGGGGGCTACACCTTC	CASSLGGKNGGYTF
TRBD1	TRBV20-1	.	TRBJ2-2	TGCAGTGCACTCCCCAGGGGGACAAGATACACCGGGGAGCTGTTTTTT	CSALPRGTRYTGELFF
.	TRBV3-1	few	TRBJ2-4	TGTGCCAGCAGCCAAGGGGGGACGGCGATTCAGTACTTC	CASSQGGTAIQYF
.	TRBV7-8	.	TRBJ1-3	TGTGCCAGCAGCCCCCCTGGGGGTGGAAACACCATATATTTT	CASSPPGGGNTIYF
TRBD2	TRBV12-3/TRBV12-4	.	TRBJ2-2	TGTGCCAGCGGACTAGCGGCCTCCACCGGGGAGCTGTTTTTT	CASGLAASTGELFF
.	TRBV6-2/TRBV6-3	few	TRBJ1-2	TGTGCCAGCAGTAACAACGCTAACTATGGCTACACCTTC	CASSNNANYGYTF
TRBD2	TRBV20-1	many	TRBJ2-1	TGCAGTGCTACGAGACTAGCGGGAGCGGGCAATGAGCAGTTCTTC	CSATRLAGAGNEQFF
.	TRBV20-1	.	TRBJ2-2	TGCAGTGCAAGTATCGGGTACGGGGAGCTGTTTTTT	CSASIGYGELFF
.	TRBV5-6	few	TRBJ2-3	TGTGCCAGCGTGGGGCAGCCAGATACGCAGTATTTT	CASVGQPDTQYF
.	TRBV20-1	few	TRBJ2-1	TGCAGTGTCAGCGGAGGTATGGGTAACTACAATGAGCAGTTCTTC	CSVSGGMGNYNEQFF
TRBD2	TRBV4-2	few	TRBJ2-2	TGTGCCAGCAGCCAACTAGGACTAGCGGGAGGGCCGCGGGGTGCCGGGGAGCTGTTTTTT	CASSQLGLAGGPRGAGELFF
TRBD2	TRBV20-1	.	TRBJ2-1	TGCAGTGCTAGCGGGAGGTCTTTAATAAATGAGCAGTTCTTC	CSASGRSLINEQFF
.	TRBV20-1	.	TRBJ2-2	TGCAGTGCTAGAGACACTAGGGGCAAGACCGGGGAGCTGTTTTTT	CSARDTRGKTGELFF
.	TRBV4-1	.	TRBJ1-1	TGCGCCAGCAGCCCTGGCCGGGGTTCGGGTTGGGAGAACACTGAAGCTTTCTTT	CASSPGRGSGWENTEAFF
TRBD2	TRBV3-1	many	TRBJ2-7	TGTGCCAGCAGCCCCCCCGTAGCGGGAGGGGGACTCTACGAGCAGTACTTC	CASSPPVAGGGLYEQYF
.	TRBV24-1	.	TRBJ2-1	TGTGCCACCAGTGATCAGGGGTCTTTTCCATACAATGAGCAGTTCTTC	CATSDQGSFPYNEQFF
.	TRBV20-1	few	TRBJ2-4	TGCAGTGCTAGAGTTATAGGGGCGGTTTTCTACGACATTCAGTACTTC	CSARVIGAVFYDIQYF
.	TRBV3-1	few	TRBJ2-5	TGTGCCAGCAGCCAACCCCCCGGGACGGTGAATTGGCAGACCCAGTACTTC	CASSQPPGTVNWQTQYF
TRBD2	TRBV5-6	few	TRBJ2-1	TGTGCCAGCAGCTTGCGGGCTAGCGGGAGCAATGAGCAGTTCTTC	CASSLRASGSNEQFF
.	TRBV20-1	few	TRBJ1-3	TGCAGTGCTAGAGATCGTGGGGAGGGTCCCATATATTTT	CSARDRGEGPIYF
TRBD1	TRBV12-3/TRBV12-4	.	TRBJ2-3	TGTGCCAGCAGTTTTGACAGGGGGCAAACAGATACGCAGTATTTT	CASSFDRGQTDTQYF